This T cell receptor (beta chain) was found in a study of regulatory T cells in long-lasting Graves disease. Study at large: Freshly diagnosed Graves' patients had used antithyroid drugs for under 3 months. Points from the study as a whole: The study found TRBV28, TRBJ1-2 and TRBJ2-5 favored in persistent disease. Blood alone, not thyroid tissue, was studied.

Documented time point: newly diagnosed GD, antithyroid drugs for less than 3 months. TCR sequences were obtained from RNA taken from PBMCs. As a group, patients came from one endocrinology department in Xi'an, China. According to the study, TCR beta libraries were built with iRepertoire HTBI primers and CDR3-region Arm-PCR. TCRdb re-called the multiplex PCR reads through MiXCR, storing one row per CDR3 protein. The repertoire holds a few hundred thousand distinct CDR3 sequences, with around 13% as singletons. CDR1 is SQVTM, CDR2 ANQGSEA, per germline. V lost 4 bases to trimming and J lost 3 bases; unmatched junction nucleotides: 9. The CDR3 has 15 amino acids. This clonotype came up a few times. What it binds is not known. These data were also reused for a study on T cells in Graves' hyperthyroidism and ophthalmopathy.

This sample comprised peripheral blood mononuclear cells (PBMCs), obtained at new diagnosis, from a patient treated with antithyroid drugs. The chain combines TRBV29-1 with TRBJ1-5, with 7 nucleotides matching TRBD1. The TCR was taken from a woman aged 45-59 years with Graves disease. This CDR3 reads CSVVVRGGNNQPQHF. For the CDR3, the DNA is TGCAGCGTTGTCGTCAGGGGGGGGAACAATCAGCCCCAGCATTTT.